The rows below give T cell receptor beta chains drawn from one sample of a study of CD8 T cells in Susac syndrome. TCRdb independently ran MiXCR on the immunoSEQ multiplex PCR reads; one entry per CDR3 protein. The sample has more than 100,000 distinct CDR3 sequences, around 94% seen once; the top ten hold about 0.3%. Sequenced input: CD8+ T cells from PBMCs. These receptors all come from a human donor with Susac syndrome. Each CDR3 is given with its conserved first and last residue. D genes are given only for firm matches.

D gene,CDR3 length,J gene,V gene,CDR3 DNA,CDR3 protein
.,12,TRBJ2-7,TRBV5-6,TGTGCCAGCAGTTCGTCCCCGGGAGAGCAGTACTTC,CASSSSPGEQYF
TRBD2,14,TRBJ2-7,TRBV11-2,TGTGCCAGCAGCCTAGCGGGGAGCTCCTACGAGCAGTACTTC,CASSLAGSSYEQYF
.,14,TRBJ1-2,TRBV7-9,TGTGCCAGCAGGGATGACAGAAACCTCTATGGCTACACCTTC,CASRDDRNLYGYTF
.,14,TRBJ1-1,TRBV29-1,TGCAGCGTTGCGAGGGGGGCGGGCGACGCTGAAGCTTTCTTT,CSVARGAGDAEAFF
TRBD2,15,TRBJ2-5,TRBV14,TGTGCCAGCAGGCCTCCCGGGACTAGCGAAGAGACCCAGTACTTC,CASRPPGTSEETQYF
.,13,TRBJ2-5,TRBV3-1,TGTGCCAGCAGCCAAGCCGAGGGAGAGACCCAGTACTTC,CASSQAEGETQYF
TRBD1,14,TRBJ2-1,TRBV29-1,TGCAGCGGGACGGGACAGGTGGCCTACAATGAGCAGTTCTTC,CSGTGQVAYNEQFF
TRBD2,16,TRBJ2-7,TRBV6-6,TGTGCCAGCAGTTACTCGATGTCTAGCGGGGACTACGAGCAGTACTTC,CASSYSMSSGDYEQYF
.,14,TRBJ2-5,TRBV6-1,TGTGCCAGCAGTGAAGCCCACCTTCCAGGGACCCAGTACTTC,CASSEAHLPGTQYF
TRBD1,14,TRBJ1-2,TRBV9,TGTGCCAGCAGCCCCCCGACAGGGGAGGCTGGCTACACCTTC,CASSPPTGEAGYTF